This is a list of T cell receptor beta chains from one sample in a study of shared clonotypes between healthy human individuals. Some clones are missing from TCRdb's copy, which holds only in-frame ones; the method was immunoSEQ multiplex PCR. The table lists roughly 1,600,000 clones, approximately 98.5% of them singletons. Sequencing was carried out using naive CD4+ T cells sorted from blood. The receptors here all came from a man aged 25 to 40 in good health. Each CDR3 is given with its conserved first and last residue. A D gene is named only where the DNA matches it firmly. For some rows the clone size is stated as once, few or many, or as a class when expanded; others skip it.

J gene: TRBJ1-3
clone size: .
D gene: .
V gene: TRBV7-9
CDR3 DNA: TGTGCCAGCAGCCGACAGACAGGTGGTGGAAACACCATATATTTT
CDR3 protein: CASSRQTGGGNTIYF

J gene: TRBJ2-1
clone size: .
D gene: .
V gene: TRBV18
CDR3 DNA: TGTGCCAGCTCACCAGCGACACGTTTGGTTGAGCAGTTCTTC
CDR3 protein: CASSPATRLVEQFF

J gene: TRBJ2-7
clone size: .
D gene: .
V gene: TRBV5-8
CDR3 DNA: TGTGCCAGCAGCTTGGAGGTGCTCTCCTACGAGCAGTACTTC
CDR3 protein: CASSLEVLSYEQYF

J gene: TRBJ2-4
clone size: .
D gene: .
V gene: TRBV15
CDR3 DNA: TGTGCCACCAGCGGACGAGGGCACCCCAAGCCACTAGCCAAAAACATTCAGTACTTC
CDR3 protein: CATSGRGHPKPLAKNIQYF

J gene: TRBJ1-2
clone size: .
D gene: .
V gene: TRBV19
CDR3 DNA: TGTGCCAGTAGTATGAAAGGGGTGAGCTATGGCTACACCTTC
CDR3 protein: CASSMKGVSYGYTF

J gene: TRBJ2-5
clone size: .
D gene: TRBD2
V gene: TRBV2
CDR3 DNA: TGTGCCAGCAGTGATCCTAGCGGAGCTGGAGAGACCCAGTACTTC
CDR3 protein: CASSDPSGAGETQYF

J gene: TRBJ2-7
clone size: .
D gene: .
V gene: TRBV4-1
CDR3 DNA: TGCGCCAGCAGCCAAGCCGAAGAGCAGTACTTC
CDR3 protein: CASSQAEEQYF

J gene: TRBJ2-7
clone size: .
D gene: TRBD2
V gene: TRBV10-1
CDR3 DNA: TGCGCCAGCAGTGAGTCGGTAGCGGGGCCCTACGAGCAGTACTTC
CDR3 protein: CASSESVAGPYEQYF

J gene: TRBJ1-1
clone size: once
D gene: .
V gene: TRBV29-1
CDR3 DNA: TGCAGCGTTGGGCCAGGTTTGGGGGGCACTGAAGCTTTCTTT
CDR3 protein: CSVGPGLGGTEAFF

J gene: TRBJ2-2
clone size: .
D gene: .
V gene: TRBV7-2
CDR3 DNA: TGTGCCAGCAGCTTAGCAAGGCTTAACACCGGGGAGCTGTTTTTT
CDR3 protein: CASSLARLNTGELFF

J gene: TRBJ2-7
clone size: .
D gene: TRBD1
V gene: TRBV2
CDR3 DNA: TGTGCCAGCAATGACCCCGGGACAGGGGATTCCTACGAGCAGTACTTC
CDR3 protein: CASNDPGTGDSYEQYF

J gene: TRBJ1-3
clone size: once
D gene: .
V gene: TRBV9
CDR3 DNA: TGTGCCAGCAGCGTAGCGGGGTCTGGAAACACCATATATTTT
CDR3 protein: CASSVAGSGNTIYF

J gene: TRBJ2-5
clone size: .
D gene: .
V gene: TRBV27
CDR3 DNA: TGTGCCAGAAAGCTAGGCGGGTCCCAAGAGACCCAGTACTTC
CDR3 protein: CARKLGGSQETQYF

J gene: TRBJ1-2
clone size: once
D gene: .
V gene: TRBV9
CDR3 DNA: TGTGCCAGCAGCGCACCAGGACAAACTAACTATGGCTACACCTTC
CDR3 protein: CASSAPGQTNYGYTF

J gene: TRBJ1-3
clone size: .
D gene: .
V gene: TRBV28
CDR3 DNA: TGTGCCAGCAGTTCAGGGTACTCTGGAAACACCATATATTTT
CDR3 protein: CASSSGYSGNTIYF

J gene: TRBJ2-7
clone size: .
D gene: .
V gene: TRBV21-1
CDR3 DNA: TGTGCCAGCAGCAAATGGCGGGTGGAGCTCCCCTTC
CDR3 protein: CASSKWRVELPF

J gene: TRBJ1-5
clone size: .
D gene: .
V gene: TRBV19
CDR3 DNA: TGTGCCAGTAGGTCGGACAATTATCAGCCCCAGCATTTT
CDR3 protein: CASRSDNYQPQHF

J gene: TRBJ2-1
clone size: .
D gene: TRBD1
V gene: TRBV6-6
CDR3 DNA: TGTGCCAGCAGAGGGGACAGGGTTTATAATGAGCAGTTCTTC
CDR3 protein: CASRGDRVYNEQFF

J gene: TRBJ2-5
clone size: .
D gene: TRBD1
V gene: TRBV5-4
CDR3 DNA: TGTGCCAGCAGCCGGGACAGGGGCCAGGGGGCCCAGTACTTC
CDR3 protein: CASSRDRGQGAQYF

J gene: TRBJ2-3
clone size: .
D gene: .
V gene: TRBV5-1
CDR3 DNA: TGCGCCAGCAGCTTGGCCTTGCAAGGGGAGACGCAGTATTTT
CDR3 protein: CASSLALQGETQYF

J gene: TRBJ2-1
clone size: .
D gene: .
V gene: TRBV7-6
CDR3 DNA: TGTGCCAGCAGCCCAGGACGGTACAATGAGCAGTTCTTC
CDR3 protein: CASSPGRYNEQFF

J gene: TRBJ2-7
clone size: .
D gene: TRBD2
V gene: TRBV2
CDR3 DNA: TGTGCCAGCAGTGCGGGGGGGCGATCCTACGAGCAGTACTTC
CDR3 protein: CASSAGGRSYEQYF

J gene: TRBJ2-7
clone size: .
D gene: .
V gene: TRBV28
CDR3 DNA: TGTGCCAGCAGTCCGCCGGGACTCCAGGGAACCTACGAGCAGTACTTC
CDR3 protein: CASSPPGLQGTYEQYF

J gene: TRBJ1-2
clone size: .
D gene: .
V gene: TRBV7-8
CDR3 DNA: TGTGCCAGCAGCGGCAGGGCGCCCGCTGGCTACACCTTC
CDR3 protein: CASSGRAPAGYTF

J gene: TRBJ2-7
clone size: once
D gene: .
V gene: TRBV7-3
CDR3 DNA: TGTGCCAGCAGCCCGCAGGGGCACCTCTACGAGCAGTACTTC
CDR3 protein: CASSPQGHLYEQYF

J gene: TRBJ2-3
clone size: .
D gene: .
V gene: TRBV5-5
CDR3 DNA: TGTGCCAGCAGCCCGGATTGGAACACAGATACGCAGTATTTT
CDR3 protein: CASSPDWNTDTQYF

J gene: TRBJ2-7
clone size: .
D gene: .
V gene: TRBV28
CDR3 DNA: TGTGCCAGCCAGTCGGGGCCCTACGAGCAGTACTTC
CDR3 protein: CASQSGPYEQYF

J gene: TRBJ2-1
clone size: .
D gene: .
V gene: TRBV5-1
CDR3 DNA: TGCGCCAGCAGCTTGGAGGCTAGGGATTACAATGAGCAGTTCTTC
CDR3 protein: CASSLEARDYNEQFF

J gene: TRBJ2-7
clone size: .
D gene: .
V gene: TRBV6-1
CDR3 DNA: TGTGCCAGCAGGCCGGGGCCACGCGAGCAGTACTTC
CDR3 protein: CASRPGPREQYF

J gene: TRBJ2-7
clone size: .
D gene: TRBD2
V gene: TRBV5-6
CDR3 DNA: TGTGCCAGCAGCAAGGGACTAGCGGGCCCTGAGCAGTACTTC
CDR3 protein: CASSKGLAGPEQYF

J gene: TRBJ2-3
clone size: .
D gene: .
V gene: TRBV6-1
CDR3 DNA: TGTGCCAGCAGTGAAGCCTGGTGGGATACGCAGTATTTT
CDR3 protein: CASSEAWWDTQYF

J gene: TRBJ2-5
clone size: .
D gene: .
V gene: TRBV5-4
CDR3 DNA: TGTGCCAGCAGCTTCGGTGGTGGGGGAGAGACCCAGTACTTC
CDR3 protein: CASSFGGGGETQYF

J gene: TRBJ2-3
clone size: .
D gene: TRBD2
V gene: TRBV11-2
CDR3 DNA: TGTGCCAGCAGCTCACTAGCGGGAGGTGGCACAGATACGCAGTATTTT
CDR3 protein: CASSSLAGGGTDTQYF

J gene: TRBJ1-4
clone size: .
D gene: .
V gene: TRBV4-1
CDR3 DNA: TGCGCCAGCAGCCCACAAAATGAAAAACTGTTTTTT
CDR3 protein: CASSPQNEKLFF

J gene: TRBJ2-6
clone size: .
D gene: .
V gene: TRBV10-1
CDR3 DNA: TGCGCCAGCCCAGCGTGGGAATCTGGGGCCAACGTCCTGACTTTC
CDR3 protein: CASPAWESGANVLTF

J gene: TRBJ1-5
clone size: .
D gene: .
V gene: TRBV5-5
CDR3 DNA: TGTGCCAGCAGCTTGGGATTCGGGGCCAATCAGCCCCAGCATTTT
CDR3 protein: CASSLGFGANQPQHF

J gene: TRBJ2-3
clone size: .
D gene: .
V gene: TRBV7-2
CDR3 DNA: TGTGCCAGCAGCTATCAGCGGGGCACAGATACGCAGTATTTT
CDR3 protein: CASSYQRGTDTQYF

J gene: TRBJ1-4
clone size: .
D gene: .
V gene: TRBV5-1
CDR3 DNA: TGCGCCAGCAGCTTGGGACCCCAACAGGGAATGGTAGAAAAACTGTTTTTT
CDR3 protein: CASSLGPQQGMVEKLFF

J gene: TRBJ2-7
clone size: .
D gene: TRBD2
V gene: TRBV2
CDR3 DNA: TGTGCCAGCAGCAGAGGGACTAGCGGGAGGGGGACCTACGAGCAGTACTTC
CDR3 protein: CASSRGTSGRGTYEQYF

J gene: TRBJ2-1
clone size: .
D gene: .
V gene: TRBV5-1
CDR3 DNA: TGCGCCAGCAGCGTACCGGGACTTAGCTCCTACAATGAGCAGTTCTTC
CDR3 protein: CASSVPGLSSYNEQFF

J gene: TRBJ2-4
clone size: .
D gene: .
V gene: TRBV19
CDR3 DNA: TGTGCCAGTACCCCCCTAACCGGAGGCTCGGTGGGTAACATTCAGTACTTC
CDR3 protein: CASTPLTGGSVGNIQYF

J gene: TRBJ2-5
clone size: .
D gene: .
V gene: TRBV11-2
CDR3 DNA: TGTGCCAGCAGCTCCGCGATTAAGGAGGTAGTAGAGACCCAGTACTTC
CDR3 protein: CASSSAIKEVVETQYF

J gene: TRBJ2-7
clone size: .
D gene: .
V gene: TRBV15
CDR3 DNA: TGTGCCACCAGCAGAGATAGTGGTGGCCTCTCCTACGAGCAGTACTTC
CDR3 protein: CATSRDSGGLSYEQYF

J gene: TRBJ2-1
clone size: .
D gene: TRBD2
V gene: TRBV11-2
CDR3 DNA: TGTGCCAGCAGCTTAAGAAATCTAGCGGGAGGCCTCTCCTACAATGAGCAGTTCTTC
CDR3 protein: CASSLRNLAGGLSYNEQFF

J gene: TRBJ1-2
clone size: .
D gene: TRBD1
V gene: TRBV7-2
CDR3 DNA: TGTGCCAGCATCAGGACAGGGAGCCCCTCCTATGGCTACACCTTC
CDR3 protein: CASIRTGSPSYGYTF

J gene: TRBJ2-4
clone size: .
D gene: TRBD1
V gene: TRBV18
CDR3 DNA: TGTGCCAGCTCACTGGGACAGGGTCGGAAAAACATTCAGTACTTC
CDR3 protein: CASSLGQGRKNIQYF

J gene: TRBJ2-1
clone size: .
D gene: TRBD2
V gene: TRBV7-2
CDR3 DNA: TGTGCCAGCAGCCCCCTAGCGGGGTTCTACAATGAGCAGTTCTTC
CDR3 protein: CASSPLAGFYNEQFF

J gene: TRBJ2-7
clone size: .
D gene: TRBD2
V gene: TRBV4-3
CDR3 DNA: TGCGCCAGCAGTTTACTAGCGAACACCTACGAGCAGTACTTC
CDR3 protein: CASSLLANTYEQYF

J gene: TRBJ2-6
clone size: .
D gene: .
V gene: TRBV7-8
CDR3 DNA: TGTGCCAGCAGCTTGAGAGACGGGGCCAACGTCCTGACTTTC
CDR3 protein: CASSLRDGANVLTF

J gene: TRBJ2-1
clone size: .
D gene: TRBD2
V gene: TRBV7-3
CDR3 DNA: TGTGCCAGCAGCTTAGGCGGGACTACCAACAATGAGCAGTTCTTC
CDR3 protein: CASSLGGTTNNEQFF

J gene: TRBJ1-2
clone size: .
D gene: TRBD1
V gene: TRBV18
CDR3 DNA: TGTGCCAGCTCACCACTGGTCGGTACAGGGGACTATGGCTACACCTTC
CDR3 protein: CASSPLVGTGDYGYTF

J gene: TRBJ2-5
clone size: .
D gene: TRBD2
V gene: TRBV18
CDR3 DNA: TGTGCCAGACAAGCGATCGGGGGGAGGGCCACAGAGACCCAGTACTTC
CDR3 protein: CARQAIGGRATETQYF

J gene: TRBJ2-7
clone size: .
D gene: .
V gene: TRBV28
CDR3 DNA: TGTGCCAGCGCCGACCGGGAGCAGTACTTC
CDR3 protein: CASADREQYF

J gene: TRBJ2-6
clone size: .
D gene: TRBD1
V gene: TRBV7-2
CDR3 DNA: TGTGCCAGTAGCAGGGACAGTGATCCTGGGGCCAACGTCCTGACTTTC
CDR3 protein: CASSRDSDPGANVLTF

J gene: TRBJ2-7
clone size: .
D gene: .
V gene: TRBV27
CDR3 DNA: TGTGCCAGCAGTTTTTCGACAGCGGTCGAGCAGTACTTC
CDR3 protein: CASSFSTAVEQYF

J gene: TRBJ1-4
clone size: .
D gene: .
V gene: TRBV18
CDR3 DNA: TGTGCCAGCTCCGCAGGGTGGAATGAAAAACTGTTTTTT
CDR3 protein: CASSAGWNEKLFF